This record looks at one TCR beta chain sequence and its context. Antigen unknown. The sample comes from a study of post-analysis software for immune sequencing data. Across the whole study: Relapsing-remitting, secondary progressive and progressive-relapsing multiple sclerosis were all included among the disease courses.

Included in the TCR beta cDNA libraries were unique molecular identifiers. There were about 1 to 10 million T cells, and roughly 0.5 million cDNA molecules came from them. MiXCR, run by TCRdb on the PCR reads, gives a single entry per CDR3 protein. The data contain about 430,000 distinct CDR3 sequences, more than 30% of them singletons. General study points: F measure showed strong co-clustering of same-batch samples.

Sequencing used blood. This clonotype was obtained from a girl aged 2 to 9 with multiple sclerosis.

The CDR3 spells CASSLTVRGSYEQYF. CDR3 bases: TGTGCCAGCAGCTTAACGGTTCGGGGCAGCTACGAGCAGTACTTC. This chain uses TRBV7-2 with TRBJ2-7; D possibly matches TRBD1 or TRBD2 (5 bases each). CDR1 and CDR2 from the germline V gene are SGHTA and FQGNSA. The V and J ends lost 2 bases and 3 bases respectively, with 14 bases between them. The CDR3 consists of 15 residues.